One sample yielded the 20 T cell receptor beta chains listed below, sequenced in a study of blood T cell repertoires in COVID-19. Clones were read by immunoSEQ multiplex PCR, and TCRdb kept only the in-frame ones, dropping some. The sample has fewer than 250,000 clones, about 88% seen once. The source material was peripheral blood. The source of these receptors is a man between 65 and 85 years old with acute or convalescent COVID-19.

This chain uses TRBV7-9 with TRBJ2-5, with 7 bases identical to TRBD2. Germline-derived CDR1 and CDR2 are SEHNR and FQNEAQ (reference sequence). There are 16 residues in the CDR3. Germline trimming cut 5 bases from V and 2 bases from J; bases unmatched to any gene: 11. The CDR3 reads CASSPLPPAGQETQYF. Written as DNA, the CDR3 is TGTGCCAGCAGCCCATTGCCACCAGCGGGGCAAGAGACCCAGTACTTC.

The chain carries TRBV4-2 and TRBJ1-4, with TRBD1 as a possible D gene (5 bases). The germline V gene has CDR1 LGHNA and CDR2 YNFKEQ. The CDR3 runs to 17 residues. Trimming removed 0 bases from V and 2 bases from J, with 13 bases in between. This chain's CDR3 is CASSQESQGFTNEKLFF. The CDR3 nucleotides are TGTGCCAGCAGCCAAGAGAGTCAGGGCTTTACTAATGAAAAACTGTTTTTT.

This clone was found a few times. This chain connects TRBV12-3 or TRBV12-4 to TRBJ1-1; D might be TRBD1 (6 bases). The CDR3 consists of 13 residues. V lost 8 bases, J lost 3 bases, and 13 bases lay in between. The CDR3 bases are TGTGCCAGCGTAAAGAACAGGGACACTGAAGCTTTCTTT. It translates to CASVKNRDTEAFF.

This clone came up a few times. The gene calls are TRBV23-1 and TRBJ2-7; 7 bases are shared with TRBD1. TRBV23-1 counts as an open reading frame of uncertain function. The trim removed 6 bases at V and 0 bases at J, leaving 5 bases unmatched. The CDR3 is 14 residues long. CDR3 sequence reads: CASSRQGYSYEQYF. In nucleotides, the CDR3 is TGCGCCAGCAGCCGACAGGGCTACTCCTACGAGCAGTACTTC.

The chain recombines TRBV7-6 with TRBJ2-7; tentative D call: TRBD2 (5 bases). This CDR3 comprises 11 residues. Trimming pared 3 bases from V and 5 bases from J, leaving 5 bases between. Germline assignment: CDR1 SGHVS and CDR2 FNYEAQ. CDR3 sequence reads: CASSFGDEQYF. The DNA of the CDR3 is TGTGCCAGCAGCTTCGGGGACGAGCAGTACTTC.

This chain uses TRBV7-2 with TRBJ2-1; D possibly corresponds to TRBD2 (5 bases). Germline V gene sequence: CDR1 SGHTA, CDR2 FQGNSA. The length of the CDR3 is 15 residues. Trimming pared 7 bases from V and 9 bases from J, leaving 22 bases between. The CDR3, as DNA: TGTGCCAGCATCTCGGGGAGAGCCCGCTGGGGTGAGCAGTTCTTC. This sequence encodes CASISGRARWGEQFF.

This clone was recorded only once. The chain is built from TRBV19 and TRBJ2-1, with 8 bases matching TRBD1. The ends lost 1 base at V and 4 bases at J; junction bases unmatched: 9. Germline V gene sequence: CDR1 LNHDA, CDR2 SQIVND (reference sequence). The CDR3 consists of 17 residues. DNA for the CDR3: TGTGCCAGTAGTATAGGGAGACGGGACAGGCTTTACAATGAGCAGTTCTTC. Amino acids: CASSIGRRDRLYNEQFF.

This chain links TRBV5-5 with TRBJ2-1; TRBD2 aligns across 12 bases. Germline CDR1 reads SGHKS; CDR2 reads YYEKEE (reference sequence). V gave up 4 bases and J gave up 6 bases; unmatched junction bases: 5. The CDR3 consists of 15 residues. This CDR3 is CASSSTSGRLNEQFF. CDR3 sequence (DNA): TGTGCCAGCAGCAGCACTAGCGGGAGGCTCAATGAGCAGTTCTTC.

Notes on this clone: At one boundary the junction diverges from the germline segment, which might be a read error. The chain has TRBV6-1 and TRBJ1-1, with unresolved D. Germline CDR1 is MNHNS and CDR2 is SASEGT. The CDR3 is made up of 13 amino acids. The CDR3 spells CASTESTNTEAFF. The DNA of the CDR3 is TGTGCCAGCACTGAAAGCACCAACACTGAAGCTTTCTTT.

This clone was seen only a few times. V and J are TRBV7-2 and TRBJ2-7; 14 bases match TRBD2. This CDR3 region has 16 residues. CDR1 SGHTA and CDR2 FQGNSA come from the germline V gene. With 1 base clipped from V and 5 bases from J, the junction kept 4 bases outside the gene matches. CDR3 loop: CASSLGLAGGPHEQYF. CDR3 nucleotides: TGTGCCAGCAGCTTAGGACTAGCGGGAGGGCCCCACGAGCAGTACTTC.

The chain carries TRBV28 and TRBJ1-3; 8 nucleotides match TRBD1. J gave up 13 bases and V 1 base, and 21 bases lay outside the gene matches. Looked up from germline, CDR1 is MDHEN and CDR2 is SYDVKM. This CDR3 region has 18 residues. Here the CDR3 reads CASSLSFVGTGQRSLIYF. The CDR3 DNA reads TGTGCCAGCAGTTTATCTTTCGTCGGGACAGGCCAGCGTAGCCTTATATATTTT. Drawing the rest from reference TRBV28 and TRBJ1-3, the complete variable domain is DVKVTQSSRYLVKRTGEKVFLECVQDMDHENMFWYRQDPGLGLRLIYFSYDVKMKEKGDIPEGYSVSREKKERFSLILESASTNQTSMYLCASSLSFVGTGQRSLIYFGEGSWLTVV.

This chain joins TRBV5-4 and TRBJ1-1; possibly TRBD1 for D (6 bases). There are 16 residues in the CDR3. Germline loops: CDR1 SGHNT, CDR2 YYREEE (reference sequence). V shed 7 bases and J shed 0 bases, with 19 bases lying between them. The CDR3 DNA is TGTGCCAGCGGACCCCGACAGGCTCCTCTGAACACTGAAGCTTTCTTT. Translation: CASGPRQAPLNTEAFF.

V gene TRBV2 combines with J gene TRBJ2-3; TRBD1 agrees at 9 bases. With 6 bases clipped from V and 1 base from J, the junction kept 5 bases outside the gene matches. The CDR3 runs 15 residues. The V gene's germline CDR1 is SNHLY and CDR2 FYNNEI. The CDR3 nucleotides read TGTGCCAGCAGCGACCGGACAGGGGGCACAGATACGCAGTATTTT. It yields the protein CASSDRTGGTDTQYF.

CDR3 in DNA: TGCGCCAGCAGCTCGACAGGTTACAATGAGCAGTTCTTC. It specifies CASSSTGYNEQFF. This chain joins TRBV5-1 and TRBJ2-1, with D perhaps TRBD1 (6 bases). This CDR3 is 13 amino acids long. From germline, CDR1 is SGHRS and CDR2 YFSETQ. The V end lost 3 bases, the J end lost 4 bases, and 8 bases lay between the germline ends.

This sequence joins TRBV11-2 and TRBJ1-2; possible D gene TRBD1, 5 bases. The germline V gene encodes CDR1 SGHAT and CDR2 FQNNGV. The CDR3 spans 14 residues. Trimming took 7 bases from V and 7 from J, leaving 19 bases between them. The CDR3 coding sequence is TGTGCCAGCACTATCAGCGGGGGGAGTGCTGGCTACACCTTC. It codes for CASTISGGSAGYTF.

The CDR3 is CASGNMGGYEQYF. The DNA of the CDR3 is TGTGCCAGCGGTAATATGGGGGGCTACGAGCAGTACTTC. J is TRBJ2-7 and V is TRBV6-5; tentative D call: TRBD2 (6 bases). The length of the CDR3 is 13 residues. V lost 8 bases and J lost 3, with 14 bases in between. Germline CDR1 is MNHEY and CDR2 is SVGAGI.

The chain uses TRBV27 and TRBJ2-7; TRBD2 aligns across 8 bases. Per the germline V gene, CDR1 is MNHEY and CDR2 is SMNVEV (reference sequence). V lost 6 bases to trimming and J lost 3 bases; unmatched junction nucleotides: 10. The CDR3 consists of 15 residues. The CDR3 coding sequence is TGTGCCAGCAGCCCCTCCGGGACTAGACTCTACGAGCAGTACTTC. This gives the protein CASSPSGTRLYEQYF.

The chain's CDR3 is CASSYSGRETGELFF. The CDR3, as DNA: TGCGCCAGCAGCTACAGCGGGAGAGAGACCGGGGAGCTGTTTTTT. This sequence joins TRBV5-1 and TRBJ2-2; 8 bases fit TRBD2. This CDR3 has 15 residues. Germline assignment: CDR1 SGHRS and CDR2 YFSETQ. Trimming cost V 3 bases and J 5 bases; bases outside gene matches: 6.

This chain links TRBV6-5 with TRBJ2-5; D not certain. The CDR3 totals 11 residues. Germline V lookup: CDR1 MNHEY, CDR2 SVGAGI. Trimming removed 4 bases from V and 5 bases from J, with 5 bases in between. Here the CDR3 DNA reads TGTGCCAGCAGTTCACGGGAGACCCAGTACTTC. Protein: CASSSRETQYF.

CDR3 nucleotide sequence: TGTGCCACCAGCAGAGAGGGGGCTAGTGGGAGCGATACGCAGTATTTT. Its translation: CATSREGASGSDTQYF. The gene calls are TRBV15 and TRBJ2-3; the D gene is possibly TRBD1 (6 bases). CDR3 length equals 16 residues. With 0 bases removed from V and 6 bases from J, the gap between germline ends came to 16 bases. Per the germline V gene, CDR1 is LNHNV and CDR2 is YYDKDF (reference sequence). The full variable domain, with the rest looked up from reference TRBV15 and TRBJ2-3, is DAMVIQNPRYQVTQFGKPVTLSCSQTLNHNVMYWYQQKSSQAPKLLFHYYDKDFNNEADTPDNFQSRRPNTSFCFLDIRSPGLGDTAMYLCATSREGASGSDTQYFGPGTRLTVL.